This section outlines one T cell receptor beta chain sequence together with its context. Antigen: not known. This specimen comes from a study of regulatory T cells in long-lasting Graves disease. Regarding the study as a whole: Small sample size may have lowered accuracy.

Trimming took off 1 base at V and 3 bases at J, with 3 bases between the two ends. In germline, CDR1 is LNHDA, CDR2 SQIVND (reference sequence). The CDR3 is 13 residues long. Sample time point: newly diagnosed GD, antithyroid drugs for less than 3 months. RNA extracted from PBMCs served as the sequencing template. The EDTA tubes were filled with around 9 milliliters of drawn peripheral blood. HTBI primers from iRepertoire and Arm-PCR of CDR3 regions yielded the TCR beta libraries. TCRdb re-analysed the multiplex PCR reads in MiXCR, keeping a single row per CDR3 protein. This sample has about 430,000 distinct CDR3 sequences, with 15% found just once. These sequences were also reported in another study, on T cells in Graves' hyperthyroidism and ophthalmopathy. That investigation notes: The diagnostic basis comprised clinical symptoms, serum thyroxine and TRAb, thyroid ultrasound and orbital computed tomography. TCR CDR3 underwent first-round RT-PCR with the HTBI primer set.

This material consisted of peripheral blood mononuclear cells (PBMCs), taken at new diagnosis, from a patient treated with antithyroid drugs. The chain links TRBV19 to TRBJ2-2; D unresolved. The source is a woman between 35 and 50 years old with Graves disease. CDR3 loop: CASSIADTGELFF. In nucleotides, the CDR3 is TGTGCCAGTAGTATAGCCGACACCGGGGAGCTGTTTTTT.